This is a list of T cell receptor beta chains from one sample in a study of shared T cell receptors in the human thymus. Method: immunoSEQ multiplex PCR; TCRdb's copy keeps in-frame clones and lacks some. The sample yields 700,000 or so clones, approximately 83% seen once. These same data were also listed under a study on human thymus T cells.

Sequencing was performed on thymocytes. The receptors were gathered from a girl under three years old with a congenital heart defect. The CDR3 runs from the conserved cysteine through the conserved F or W. The D gene is left open where the match is weak. Some rows have no size entry. The others give once, few or many, or a class for an expanded clone.

V gene	D gene	J gene	clone size	CDR3 DNA	CDR3 protein
TRBV6-1	TRBD1	TRBJ1-2	NA	TGTGCCAGCAGTGACCCGGGACAGGGGGAATTCTATGGCTACACCTTC	CASSDPGQGEFYGYTF
TRBV11-2	TRBD1	TRBJ2-3	NA	TGTGCCAGCAGCTTACGGGGACAGGGGACAGATACGCAGTATTTT	CASSLRGQGTDTQYF
TRBV14	NA	TRBJ2-7	NA	TGTGCCAGCAGCACACCAGACAGCTCCTACGAGCAGTACTTC	CASSTPDSSYEQYF
TRBV7-3	NA	TRBJ2-1	NA	TGTGCCAGCAGCTTAAGTTATCAGGATGAGCAGTTCTTC	CASSLSYQDEQFF
TRBV5-1	TRBD1	TRBJ2-3	NA	TGCGCCAGCAGCGAAAGTTCAGGGGGCGCCAGGAGTACGCAGTATTTT	CASSESSGGARSTQYF
TRBV6-1	TRBD1	TRBJ1-2	NA	TGTGCCAGCAGTGAACACGCAGGGGGCTATGGCTACACCTTC	CASSEHAGGYGYTF
TRBV9	TRBD2	TRBJ2-1	NA	TGTGCCAGCAGCGTACGACTAGCGGGGAAGAATGAGCAGTTCTTC	CASSVRLAGKNEQFF
TRBV18	NA	TRBJ1-5	NA	TGTGCCAGCTCACGCCAGTCGAATCAGCCCCAGCATTTT	CASSRQSNQPQHF
TRBV2	NA	TRBJ2-1	NA	TGTGCCAGCTGGGAGTCCGTGGGGCAGTTCTTC	CASWESVGQFF
TRBV7-8	TRBD1	TRBJ1-2	NA	TGTGCCAGCAGCTTAGCAAGGGGGCTCAAAATGAACTATGGCTACACCTTC	CASSLARGLKMNYGYTF
TRBV7-6	TRBD1	TRBJ1-1	NA	TGTGCCAGCAGCTCCCTGGGGGACAGGGGGCGATACACTGAAGCTTTCTTT	CASSSLGDRGRYTEAFF
TRBV27	NA	TRBJ2-1	NA	TGTGCCAGCAGTCGGGGATTCGAGCAGTTCTTC	CASSRGFEQFF
TRBV27	TRBD1	TRBJ1-5	few	TGTGCCAGCAGTTCCGACAGGGAAAATCAGCCCCAGCATTTT	CASSSDRENQPQHF
TRBV5-5	NA	TRBJ1-1	NA	TGTGCCAGCAGCCTGGACATAACGGGCACTGAAGCTTTCTTT	CASSLDITGTEAFF
TRBV5-1	NA	TRBJ1-2	NA	TGCGCCAGCAGCTTGGGAGACAGAGGAATATTAAATGGCTACACCTTC	CASSLGDRGILNGYTF
TRBV5-1	TRBD2	TRBJ2-3	NA	TGCGCCAGCAGTTGGACCCTTCACGGGGGGACCACCCTCACAGATACGCAGTATTTT	CASSWTLHGGTTLTDTQYF
TRBV5-4	TRBD1	TRBJ1-2	NA	TGTGCCAGCAGCTTGGTTTCCGACAGGGGCAATCGGGCTATCTATGGCTACACCTTC	CASSLVSDRGNRAIYGYTF
TRBV6-1	NA	TRBJ2-6	few	TGTGCCAGCAGTGAAAGGGGAACAGGCCCTCCACGAGGGGCCAACGTCCTGACTTTC	CASSERGTGPPRGANVLTF
TRBV27	NA	TRBJ2-1	NA	TGTGCCAGCAGTTTATCGGAGGGGATATACAATGAGCAGTTCTTC	CASSLSEGIYNEQFF
TRBV10-3	TRBD1	TRBJ2-7	NA	TGTGCCATCAGTGTACAGTCCGGGACAGGCTTTAAAGAGCAGTACTTC	CAISVQSGTGFKEQYF
TRBV11-2	TRBD2	TRBJ2-5	NA	TGTGCCAGCAGCTTAGACTTCCGACTAGCGGGGGGGCAAGAGACCCAGTACTTC	CASSLDFRLAGGQETQYF
TRBV18	NA	TRBJ1-1	once	TGTGCCAGCTCACCGCAACCAGGGGACACTGAAGCTTTCTTT	CASSPQPGDTEAFF
TRBV5-6	TRBD1	TRBJ2-3	NA	TGTGCCAGCAGCTTAGGACAGGCTCACATCACAGATACGCAGTATTTT	CASSLGQAHITDTQYF
TRBV14	NA	TRBJ2-6	NA	TGTGCCAGCAGCCAAGAAGTGGGCGTACCGATTGGGGCCAACGTCCTGACTTTC	CASSQEVGVPIGANVLTF
TRBV2	NA	TRBJ1-2	NA	TGTGCCAGCAGTGAAAAAACAACAAATAGCCAATCGGCCCAGCTCTATGGCTACACCTTC	CASSEKTTNSQSAQLYGYTF
TRBV4-3	NA	TRBJ1-3	NA	TGCGCCAGCAGCCAGATTACAGGGAATGGAAACACCATATATTTT	CASSQITGNGNTIYF
TRBV2	NA	TRBJ2-5	NA	TGTGCCAGCAGTGAGGATTTGGGGGGGGGCCCGGGAGAGACCCAGTACTTC	CASSEDLGGGPGETQYF
TRBV9	TRBD1	TRBJ2-1	NA	TGTGCCAGCAGCTTTCCGGGACAGGAACCCTACAATGAGCAGTTCTTC	CASSFPGQEPYNEQFF
TRBV5-6	TRBD2	TRBJ2-7	NA	TGTGCCAGCGTGTCGCGGGGGGTAACAAAGTACGAGCAGTACTTC	CASVSRGVTKYEQYF
TRBV10-1	NA	TRBJ1-1	once	TGCGCCAGCAGTGTTGACAGAGACACTGAAGCTTTCTTT	CASSVDRDTEAFF
TRBV30	NA	TRBJ1-2	NA	TGTGCCTGGAGTGGCGGCTATGGCTACACCTTC	CAWSGGYGYTF
TRBV12-5	TRBD1	TRBJ1-2	once	TGTGCTAGTGGTTCCCGGGACAGCGTGGGCTACACCTTC	CASGSRDSVGYTF
TRBV13	NA	TRBJ1-3	NA	TGTGCCAGCAGCTTATCCCGGGCTGGAAACACCATATATTTT	CASSLSRAGNTIYF
TRBV5-5	TRBD2	TRBJ2-7	NA	TGTGCCAGCAGCTACTATGGGATTAGCGGGGCCAAAACCTACGAGCAGTACTTC	CASSYYGISGAKTYEQYF